Listed here are 27 T cell receptor beta chains from one sample, sequenced in a study of OX40 agonist ivuxolimab in advanced cancers. Generated by immunoSEQ multiplex PCR, the TCRdb table keeps only in-frame clones and is missing some. The top ten clones hold 2.6% of a sample with about 95,000 clones, 90% to 95% of them seen once. The sequenced sample was CD4+ or CD8+ T cells sorted from blood, obtained in a trial of the OX40 agonist ivuxolimab. The origin of the receptors is an adult with an advanced solid tumor such as melanoma, head and neck, liver or kidney cancer.

The chain uses TRBV11-3 and TRBJ2-5; no definite D call. Germline assignment: CDR1 SGHNT and CDR2 YENEEA. CDR3 length: 14 residues. V was cut by 6 bases and J by 5 bases, with 16 bases left in between. For the CDR3, the DNA is TGTGCCAGCAGTCCCCGGACCAAAGTGGAGACCCAGTACTTC. It specifies CASSPRTKVETQYF.

V is TRBV19 and J is TRBJ2-1; 7 bases are shared with TRBD1. Germline assignment: CDR1 LNHDA and CDR2 SQIVND (reference sequence). The V gene end was trimmed by 4 bases and the J gene end by 0 bases; junction bases not matched to a gene: 6. The CDR3 consists of 16 residues. The CDR3 reads CASSKKGGSSYNEQFF. The CDR3 nucleotides read TGTGCCAGTAGTAAGAAAGGGGGCAGCTCCTACAATGAGCAGTTCTTC.

The chain joins TRBV28 to TRBJ1-1, with TRBD1 identical over 9 bases. Losses at the gene ends were 6 bases for V and 4 bases for J; bases not matched to a gene: 6. The CDR3 covers 14 residues. Looked up from germline, CDR1 is MDHEN and CDR2 is SYDVKM. CDR3 sequence (DNA): TGTGCCAGCAGGTCACAGGGGGCGAGCACTGAAGCTTTCTTT. Its translation: CASRSQGASTEAFF.

This clone was detected only a few times. The same CDR3 can be traced to other DNA sequences in this sample. The chain has TRBV28 and TRBJ2-7, with D maybe TRBD1 (5 bases). Deletions cut 3 bases from V and 2 bases from J, with 8 bases between. From germline, CDR1 is MDHEN and CDR2 SYDVKM. The CDR3 length is 13 residues. CDR3 region: CASSLQGPYEQYF. The CDR3 DNA reads as TGTGCCAGCAGTTTGCAGGGCCCCTACGAGCAGTACTTC.

The chain combines TRBV5-4 with TRBJ1-2; TRBD1 is a possible D gene (5 bases). Germline V gives CDR1 SGHNT, CDR2 YYREEE (reference sequence). The CDR3 contains 16 residues. V gave up 0 bases and J gave up 0 bases, with 12 bases separating them. CDR3 bases: TGTGCCAGCAGCTTGGGGGGCTACGGAGCTAACTATGGCTACACCTTC. Protein: CASSLGGYGANYGYTF.

The chain uses TRBV11-3 and TRBJ1-2; the D gene is possibly TRBD1 (5 bases). The germline V gene has CDR1 SGHNT and CDR2 YENEEA. V was pared by 1 base and J by 3 bases, with 18 bases between. The CDR3 is 17 residues long. CDR3 sequence reads: CASSLGSRGLPYYGYTF. CDR3 bases: TGTGCCAGCAGCTTAGGTTCAAGGGGCCTCCCTTACTATGGCTACACCTTC.

The J gene is TRBJ1-1, the V gene TRBV11-3; unclear D gene. In germline, CDR1 is SGHNT, CDR2 YENEEA. V shed 4 bases and J shed 11 bases, with 11 bases lying between them. The CDR3 length is 11 residues. CDR3 nucleotides: TGTGCCAGCAGCTCACAGCTAGGGGCTTTCTTT. It specifies CASSSQLGAFF.

This clone appeared a single time. The chain couples TRBV5-1 to TRBJ1-2; D remains ambiguous. Trimming shortened V by 0 bases and J by 4 bases, and 4 bases separated the two germline ends. CDR3 size: 12 residues. Germline V gives CDR1 SGHRS, CDR2 YFSETQ. The CDR3 here is CASSLAGYGYTF. CDR3 nucleotides: TGCGCCAGCAGCTTGGCTGGCTATGGCTACACCTTC.

The chain recombines TRBV30 with TRBJ2-3; 10 positions match TRBD2. V was pared by 4 bases and J by 5 bases, with 12 bases of the junction left unmatched. The CDR3 contains 16 residues. Germline V gene lookup returns CDR1 GTSNPN and CDR2 SVGIG (reference sequence). CDR3 sequence (DNA): TGTGCCTGGACCTGGGGGCTAGCGGGAGCGGGAGATACGCAGTATTTT. Translation gives CAWTWGLAGAGDTQYF. Full variable domain (remainder filled in from reference TRBV30 and TRBJ2-3): SQTIHQWPATLVQPVGSPLSLECTVEGTSNPNLYWYRQAAGRGLQLLFYSVGIGQISSEVPQNLSASRPQDRQFILSSKKLLLSDSGFYLCAWTWGLAGAGDTQYFGPGTRLTVL.

The CDR3 DNA follows: TGTGCCAGCAGTAACGACCCCTCGGCCTACGAGCAGTACTTC. It yields the protein CASSNDPSAYEQYF. The rearrangement joins TRBV6-5 to TRBJ2-7; D remains unclear. The germline V and J ends were trimmed by 5 bases and 2 bases, with 13 bases remaining between them. The length of the CDR3 is 14 residues. The germline V gene has CDR1 MNHEY and CDR2 SVGAGI.

The genes are TRBV7-8 and TRBJ2-7, with TRBD1 matching over 8 bases. This CDR3 comprises 14 residues. V shed 4 bases, J shed 7 bases, and the junction held 9 bases outside the gene matches. CDR1 is SGHVS, CDR2 FQNEAQ, per germline. The CDR3 here is CASSSPDRAGEQYF. DNA for the CDR3: TGTGCCAGCAGCTCGCCGGACAGGGCGGGGGAGCAGTACTTC.

CDR3 region: CAWSGPPWADTQYF. For the CDR3, the DNA is TGTGCCTGGAGCGGCCCTCCATGGGCAGATACGCAGTATTTT. The chain is built from TRBV30 and TRBJ2-3; D unresolved. The CDR3 runs to 14 residues. CDR1 GTSNPN and CDR2 SVGIG come from the germline V gene (reference sequence). The V end was cut by 3 bases, the J end by 4 bases, with 14 bases between.

J is TRBJ1-2 and V is TRBV5-1, with TRBD1 matching over 7 bases. The CDR3 consists of 13 residues. Germline V gene lookup returns CDR1 SGHRS and CDR2 YFSETQ. Unmatched junction bases numbered 6, after V lost 4 bases and J lost 6 bases. The CDR3 DNA sequence: TGCGCCAGCAGCACTCAGGGGGTAGATGGCTACACCTTC. It is translated as CASSTQGVDGYTF.

The chain uses TRBV4-2 and TRBJ2-1; TRBD1 aligns across 7 bases. Trimming at V came to 0 bases and at J to 3 bases, leaving 5 bases not matched to a gene. The CDR3 contains 16 residues. CDR1 LGHNA and CDR2 YNFKEQ come from the germline V gene. CDR3 protein: CASSQDGGQVYNEQFF. CDR3 nucleotides: TGTGCCAGCAGCCAAGATGGTGGACAGGTCTACAATGAGCAGTTCTTC.

The chain employs TRBV15 and TRBJ1-3, with D unresolved. V lost 1 base, J lost 4 bases, and 17 bases lay in between. Germline lookup yields CDR1 LNHNV and CDR2 YYDKDF (reference sequence). The CDR3 length is 17 residues. The CDR3 DNA is TGTGCCACCAGCAGAGGAACCGGGCGTCAGAGGGGAAACACCATATATTTT. Encoded protein: CATSRGTGRQRGNTIYF.

This clone is a singleton in its sample. The chain carries TRBV6-1 and TRBJ2-1; possible D gene TRBD2, 5 bases. The CDR3 contains 15 residues. V shed 6 bases and J shed 6 bases, with 18 bases lying between them. Germline V gives CDR1 MNHNS, CDR2 SASEGT. In DNA, the CDR3 is TGTGCCAGCAGCCCCACGTGGGGAGTGGGCAATGAGCAGTTCTTC. Amino acid sequence: CASSPTWGVGNEQFF.

CDR3 amino acids: CASSQTGRHQPQHF. CDR3 sequence (DNA): TGTGCCAGCAGTCAGACAGGGAGGCATCAGCCCCAGCATTTT. The chain couples TRBV25-1 to TRBJ1-5, with 7 nucleotides matching TRBD1. Germline V CDR1 and CDR2: MGHDK, SYGVNS. Germline trimming cut 5 bases from V and 5 bases from J; bases unmatched to any gene: 6. The CDR3 covers 14 residues.

The chain links TRBV7-9 to TRBJ2-5, with TRBD1 matching 8 bases. Germline V gene data show CDR1 as SEHNR and CDR2 as FQNEAQ (reference sequence). This CDR3 spans 14 amino acids. J was trimmed by 4 bases and V by 5 bases; bases with no gene match: 6. CDR3 in amino acids: CASSLRTGPETQYF. The CDR3 bases are TGTGCCAGCAGCCTCCGGACAGGGCCAGAGACCCAGTACTTC.

This sequence joins TRBV2 and TRBJ2-3; 7 positions match TRBD1. This CDR3 region has 14 residues. The germline V gene encodes CDR1 SNHLY and CDR2 FYNNEI. J gave up 2 bases and V 4 bases, and 3 bases lay outside the gene matches. The CDR3 bases are TGTGCCAGCAGTGGTGACAGGGACACAGATACGCAGTATTTT. It yields the protein CASSGDRDTDTQYF.

The rearrangement links TRBV6-5 to TRBJ2-5; the D is unclear. Trimming shortened V by 2 bases and J by 1 base, and 11 bases separated the two germline ends. Germline loops: CDR1 MNHEY, CDR2 SVGAGI. The CDR3 loop spans 15 amino acids. The chain's CDR3 is CASSYGLGIQETQYF. CDR3 coding DNA: TGTGCCAGCAGTTACGGGCTTGGGATCCAAGAGACCCAGTACTTC.

The chain couples TRBV11-2 to TRBJ1-1; D gene ambiguous. The germline V gene has CDR1 SGHAT and CDR2 FQNNGV. The CDR3 totals 15 residues. The germline V and J ends were trimmed by 7 bases and 4 bases, with 19 bases remaining between them. CDR3 DNA: TGTGCCAGCACCCCGCTGAGGGATGAGTCCACTGAAGCTTTCTTT. Encoded protein: CASTPLRDESTEAFF.

This clone has only one observation. V gene TRBV28 combines with J gene TRBJ2-3; D remains unclear. Germline CDR1 MDHEN, CDR2 SYDVKM. The CDR3 consists of 13 residues. The V gene lost 3 bases and the J gene lost 4 bases, with 8 bases spanning the gap. The CDR3 nucleotides read TGTGCCAGCAGTTTTGCGTTGGCAGATACGCAGTATTTT. Translation gives CASSFALADTQYF.

The chain carries TRBV4-2 and TRBJ2-1; 10 bases agree with TRBD1. The CDR3 is made up of 17 amino acids. Germline V CDR1 and CDR2: LGHNA, YNFKEQ. After removal of 2 bases from V and 5 bases from J, the junction contained 9 bases not matched to a gene. CDR3 bases: TGTGCCAGCAGCCAAATAACAACCGGGACAGGGGACAATGAGCAGTTCTTC. Translating gives CASSQITTGTGDNEQFF.

The chain recombines TRBV28 with TRBJ1-2; D ambiguous. Germline V lookup: CDR1 MDHEN, CDR2 SYDVKM. This CDR3 comprises 13 residues. V was pared by 6 bases and J by 7 bases, with 15 bases between. CDR3 loop: CASSRALSGGYTF. In DNA form, the CDR3 reads TGTGCCAGCAGCCGGGCGCTATCGGGTGGCTACACCTTC.

The rearrangement links TRBV14 to TRBJ1-1; TRBD1 might be the D (5 bases). Looked up from germline, CDR1 is SGHDN and CDR2 is FVKESK. The CDR3 covers 15 residues. V gave up 1 base and J gave up 5 bases, with 14 bases separating them. The CDR3 DNA is TGTGCCAGCAGCCAAGCCCCCGGGGGTAGGACTGAAGCTTTCTTT. Encoded protein: CASSQAPGGRTEAFF.

The V call is TRBV2, the J call TRBJ1-3, with D hard to call. Trimming removed 4 bases at V and 1 base at J, with 11 bases between. Germline V gene sequence: CDR1 SNHLY, CDR2 FYNNEI. The CDR3 loop spans 15 amino acids. The CDR3 protein is CASSAREGSGNTIYF. Written as DNA, the CDR3 is TGTGCCAGCAGTGCCCGCGAGGGTTCTGGAAACACCATATATTTT.

This clone appeared a single time. The chain carries TRBV6-6 and TRBJ2-3; 7 bases agree with TRBD2. The germline CDR1 and CDR2 sequences are MNHNY and SVGAGI (reference sequence). The CDR3 is 14 amino acids. Trimming took 8 bases from V and 4 from J; bases not matched to a gene: 9. CDR3 residues: CASALGGFSDTQYF. CDR3 in DNA: TGTGCCAGCGCCTTGGGGGGGTTCTCAGATACGCAGTATTTT.